This passage covers 3 T cell receptor beta chains from one sample sequenced in a study of cytomegalovirus exposure and HLA in healthy donors. The PCR employed 60 Vbeta primers together with 13 Jbeta primers. Using immunoSEQ multiplex PCR, the repertoire was profiled, and TCRdb retains in-frame clones only, with some absent. The sample lists roughly 250,000 clones, roughly 81% seen once, with approximately 2% in the top ten. Sequenced sample: PBMCs. All receptors come from a middle-aged woman in good health and CMV-seropositive.

The chain uses TRBV7-3 and TRBJ2-2; D is perhaps TRBD1 (5 bases). The V gene's germline CDR1 is SGHTA and CDR2 FQGTGA. Trimming took 5 bases from V and 7 from J, leaving 14 bases between them. The CDR3 loop spans 14 amino acids. The CDR3 here is CASSLVPTVGELFF. The CDR3 coding sequence is TGTGCCAGCAGCCTAGTTCCGACAGTCGGGGAGCTGTTTTTT.

The V call is TRBV28, the J call TRBJ2-7; tentative D call: TRBD2 (7 bases). CDR3 length: 16 residues. The V end lost 3 bases, the J end lost 3 bases, and 18 bases lay between the germline ends. Germline V gives CDR1 MDHEN, CDR2 SYDVKM. CDR3 residues: CASSLGGAGVIYEQYF. CDR3 nucleotides: TGTGCCAGCAGTTTGGGGGGGGCGGGAGTGATCTACGAGCAGTACTTC.

This clone was picked up a small number of times. This sequence joins TRBV7-6 and TRBJ2-3; 9 bases line up with TRBD2. The trim removed 5 bases at V and 3 bases at J, leaving 3 bases unmatched. Germline-derived CDR1 and CDR2 are SGHVS and FNYEAQ. The CDR3 covers 14 residues. In DNA form, the CDR3 reads TGTGCCAGCAGCCCTAGCGGGAATACAGATACGCAGTATTTT. Translating it yields CASSPSGNTDTQYF.